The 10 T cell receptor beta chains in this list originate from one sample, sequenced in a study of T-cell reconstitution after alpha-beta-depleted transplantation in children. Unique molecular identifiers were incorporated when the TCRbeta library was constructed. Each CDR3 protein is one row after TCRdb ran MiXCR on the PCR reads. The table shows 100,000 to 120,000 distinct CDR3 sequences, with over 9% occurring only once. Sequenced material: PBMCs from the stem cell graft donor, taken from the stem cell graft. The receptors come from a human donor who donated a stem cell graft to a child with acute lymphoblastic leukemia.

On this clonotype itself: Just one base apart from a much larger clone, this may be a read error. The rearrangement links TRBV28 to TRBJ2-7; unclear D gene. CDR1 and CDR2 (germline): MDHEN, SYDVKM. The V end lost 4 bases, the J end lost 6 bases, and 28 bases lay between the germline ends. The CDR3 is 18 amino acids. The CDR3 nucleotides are TGTGCCAGCAGTTCGGAGTTAGGGCAGGTCGTAACGCTTTTCGAGCAGTACTTC. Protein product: CASSSELGQVVTLFEQYF.

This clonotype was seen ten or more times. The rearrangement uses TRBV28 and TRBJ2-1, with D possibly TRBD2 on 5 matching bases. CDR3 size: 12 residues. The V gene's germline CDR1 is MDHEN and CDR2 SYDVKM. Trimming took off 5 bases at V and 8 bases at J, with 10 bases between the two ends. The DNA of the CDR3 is TGTGCCAGCAGTGTAACTAGGGATGAGCAGTTCTTC. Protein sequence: CASSVTRDEQFF.

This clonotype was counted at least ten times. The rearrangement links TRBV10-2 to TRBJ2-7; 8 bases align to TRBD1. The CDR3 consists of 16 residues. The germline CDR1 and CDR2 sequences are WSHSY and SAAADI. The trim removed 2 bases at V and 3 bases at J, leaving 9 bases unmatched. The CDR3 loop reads CASSEGSTGGLYEQYF. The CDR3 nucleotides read TGCGCCAGCAGTGAGGGCAGTACAGGGGGACTCTACGAGCAGTACTTC.

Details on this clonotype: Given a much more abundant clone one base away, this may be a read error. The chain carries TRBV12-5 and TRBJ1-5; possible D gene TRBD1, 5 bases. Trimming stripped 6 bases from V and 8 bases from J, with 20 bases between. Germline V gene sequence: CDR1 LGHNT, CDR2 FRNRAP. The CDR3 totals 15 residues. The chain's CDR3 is CASGLGEGDDEPQHF. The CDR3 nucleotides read TGTGCTAGTGGCTTAGGGGAAGGGGATGACGAGCCCCAGCATTTT. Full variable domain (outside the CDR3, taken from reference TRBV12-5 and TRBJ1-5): DARVTQTPRHKVTEMGQEVTMRCQPILGHNTVFWYRQTMMQGLELLAYFRNRAPLDDSGMPKDRFSAEMPDATLATLKIQPSEPRDSAVYFCASGLGEGDDEPQHFGDGTRLSIL.

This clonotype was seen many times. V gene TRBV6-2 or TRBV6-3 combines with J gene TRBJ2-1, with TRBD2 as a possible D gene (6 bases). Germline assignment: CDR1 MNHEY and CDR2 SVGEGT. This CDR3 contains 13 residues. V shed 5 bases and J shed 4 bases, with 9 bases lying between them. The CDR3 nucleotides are TGTGCCAGCAGTAGACTAGAATACAATGAGCAGTTCTTC. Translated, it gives CASSRLEYNEQFF.

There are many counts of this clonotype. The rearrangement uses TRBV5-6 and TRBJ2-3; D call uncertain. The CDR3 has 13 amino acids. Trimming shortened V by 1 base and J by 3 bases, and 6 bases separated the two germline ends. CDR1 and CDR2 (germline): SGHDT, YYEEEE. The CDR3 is CASSLSLTDTQYF. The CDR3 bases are TGTGCCAGCAGCTTGTCCCTGACAGATACGCAGTATTTT. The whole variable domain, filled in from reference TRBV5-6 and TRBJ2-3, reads DAGVTQSPTHLIKTRGQQVTLRCSPKSGHDTVSWYQQALGQGPQFIFQYYEEEERQRGNFPDRFSGHQFPNYSSELNVNALLLGDSALYLCASSLSLTDTQYFGPGTRLTVL.

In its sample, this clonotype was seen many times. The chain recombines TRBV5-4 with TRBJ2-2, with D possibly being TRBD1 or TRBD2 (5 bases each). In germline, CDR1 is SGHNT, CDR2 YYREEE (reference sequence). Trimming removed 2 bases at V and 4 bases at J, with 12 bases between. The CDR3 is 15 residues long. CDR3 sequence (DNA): TGTGCCAGCAGCTTCGAGGGACCTCGCACCGGGGAGCTGTTTTTT. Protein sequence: CASSFEGPRTGELFF.

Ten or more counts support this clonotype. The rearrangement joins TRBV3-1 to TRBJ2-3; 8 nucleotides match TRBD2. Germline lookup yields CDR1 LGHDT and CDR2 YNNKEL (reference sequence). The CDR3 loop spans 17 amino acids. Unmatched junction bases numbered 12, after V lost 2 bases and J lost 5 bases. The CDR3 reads CASSQSSVGGAQDTQYF. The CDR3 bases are TGTGCCAGCAGCCAATCTAGTGTCGGGGGGGCCCAAGATACGCAGTATTTT.

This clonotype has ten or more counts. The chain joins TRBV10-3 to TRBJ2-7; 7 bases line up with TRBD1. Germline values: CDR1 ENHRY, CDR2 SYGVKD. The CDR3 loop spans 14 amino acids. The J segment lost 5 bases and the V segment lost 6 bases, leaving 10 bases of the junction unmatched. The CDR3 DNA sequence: TGTGCCATCAGAGACGACAGGGCCCCTCACGAGCAGTACTTC. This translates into CAIRDDRAPHEQYF.

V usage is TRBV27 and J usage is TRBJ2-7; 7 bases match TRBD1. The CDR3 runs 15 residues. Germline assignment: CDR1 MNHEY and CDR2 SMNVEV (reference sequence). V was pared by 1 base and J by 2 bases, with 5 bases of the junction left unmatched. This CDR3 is CASSLWPQGAYEQYF. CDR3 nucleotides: TGTGCCAGCAGTTTATGGCCGCAGGGGGCCTACGAGCAGTACTTC.